Below, 7 T cell receptor beta chains from the same sample are listed, as sequenced in a study of OX40 agonist ivuxolimab in advanced cancers. Only in-frame clones appear in the TCRdb table, and some are missing; sequencing was by immunoSEQ multiplex PCR. In the table there are about 22,000 clones, around nine tenths of which are singletons. Sequences were derived from CD4+ or CD8+ T cells sorted from blood, sampled in a trial of the OX40 agonist ivuxolimab. The receptor set was obtained from an adult with an advanced solid tumor such as melanoma, head and neck, liver or kidney cancer.

V is TRBV4-2 and J is TRBJ2-7; TRBD2 aligns across 16 bases. Trimming removed 0 bases from V and 5 bases from J; junction bases left unmatched: 10. This CDR3 is 19 amino acids long. In germline, CDR1 is LGHNA, CDR2 YNFKEQ. This CDR3 is CASSQDPLGLAGGVDEQYF. CDR3 in DNA: TGTGCCAGCAGCCAAGATCCTCTGGGACTAGCGGGAGGGGTGGACGAGCAGTACTTC.

The chain employs TRBV10-2 and TRBJ1-2; D is ambiguous. CDR1 WSHSY and CDR2 SAAADI come from the germline V gene. V lost 8 bases to trimming and J lost 5 bases, with 27 bases between them. The CDR3 covers 17 residues. DNA of the CDR3: TGCGCCAGCCAAGGGATGGCGGATGGGCCTTTAGGGTATGGCTACACCTTC. Translated: CASQGMADGPLGYGYTF.

This chain connects TRBV19 to TRBJ2-7; either TRBD1 or TRBD2 may supply D (5 bases each). V was cut by 2 bases and J by 3 bases, with 11 bases left in between. Per germline, CDR1 LNHDA and CDR2 SQIVND (reference sequence). The CDR3 runs 14 residues. In nucleotides, the CDR3 is TGTGCCAGTAGTATACAGGGAGACCTCTACGAGCAGTACTTC. Translating it yields CASSIQGDLYEQYF.

J is TRBJ1-3 and V is TRBV28; D is unresolved. CDR3 length: 15 amino acids. V was pared by 1 base and J by 0 bases, with 7 bases between. Looked up from germline, CDR1 is MDHEN and CDR2 is SYDVKM. This chain's CDR3 is CASSLSGSSGNTIYF. Here the CDR3 DNA reads TGTGCCAGCAGTTTATCGGGCAGCTCTGGAAACACCATATATTTT.

V is TRBV11-2 and J is TRBJ2-7, with TRBD2 identical over 9 bases. Germline-derived CDR1 and CDR2 are SGHAT and FQNNGV. CDR3 length: 14 residues. Germline trimming cut 1 base from V and 3 bases from J; bases unmatched to any gene: 1. The CDR3 spells CASSLGGGDYEQYF. CDR3 coding DNA: TGTGCCAGCAGCTTAGGCGGGGGGGACTACGAGCAGTACTTC.

V and J are TRBV7-9 and TRBJ2-5; TRBD1 matches 10 bases. The CDR3 spans 16 residues. With 2 bases clipped from V and 2 bases from J, the junction kept 5 bases outside the gene matches. The V gene's germline CDR1 is SEHNR and CDR2 FQNEAQ (reference sequence). The CDR3 bases are TGTGCCAGCAGCTTACCCTGGGACAGGGGACAAGAGACCCAGTACTTC. Protein: CASSLPWDRGQETQYF.

This chain links TRBV7-8 with TRBJ1-5; 8 nucleotides line up with TRBD1. The CDR3 runs 16 residues. Looked up from germline, CDR1 is SGHVS and CDR2 is FQNEAQ. The junction had 6 bases not matched to a gene; V was cut back by 4 bases and J by 1 base. The DNA for the CDR3 is TGTGCCAGCAGCTACAGACAGGGGCGGAGCAATCAGCCCCAGCATTTT. Translating gives CASSYRQGRSNQPQHF.